A single sample is the source of the 13 T cell receptor beta chains below, sequenced in a study of blood T cell repertoires in COVID-19. Assay: immunoSEQ multiplex PCR; the TCRdb copy retains only in-frame clones and omits some. Of fewer than 200,000 clones listed, around four fifths are singletons. The specimen was PBMCs or T cells enriched from blood (not recorded which). The origin of the receptors is a man between 45 and 60 years old who had recovered from COVID-19.

The chain couples TRBV5-6 to TRBJ2-2, with D unresolved. This CDR3 is 15 amino acids long. Germline V gene data show CDR1 as SGHDT and CDR2 as YYEEEE. V was cut by 4 bases and J by 1 base, with 11 bases left in between. CDR3 coding DNA: TGTGCCAGCAGCCGAGGTCAGCTGAACACCGGGGAGCTGTTTTTT. Amino acid sequence: CASSRGQLNTGELFF. The whole variable domain, remainder taken from reference TRBV5-6 and TRBJ2-2, is DAGVTQSPTHLIKTRGQQVTLRCSPKSGHDTVSWYQQALGQGPQFIFQYYEEEERQRGNFPDRFSGHQFPNYSSELNVNALLLGDSALYLCASSRGQLNTGELFFGEGSRLTVL.

The chain carries TRBV24-1 and TRBJ2-4, with TRBD2 as a possible D gene (6 bases). Looked up from germline, CDR1 is KGHDR and CDR2 is SFDVKD. Trimming left V 0 bases short and J 1 base short, with 18 bases between. The CDR3 sequence is 19 residues long. The CDR3 DNA reads as TGTGCCACCAGTGATTTGGGGGGGTTAGGGGCGTTGGCCAAAAACATTCAGTACTTC. This translates into CATSDLGGLGALAKNIQYF.

The chain carries TRBV6-5 and TRBJ2-2; D perhaps matches TRBD2 (5 bases). Trimming cost V 6 bases and J 6 bases, with 8 bases left between them. The CDR3 contains 12 residues. Germline assignment: CDR1 MNHEY and CDR2 SVGAGI. CDR3 sequence: CASSRGAGELFF. CDR3 nucleotide sequence: TGTGCCAGCAGCCGGGGTGCCGGGGAGCTGTTTTTT.

This clone was picked up one time. The rearrangement joins TRBV11-3 to TRBJ2-2; unclear D gene. CDR1 and CDR2 (germline): SGHNT, YENEEA. The ends were cut back, 0 bases at V and 7 bases at J, with 6 bases in the middle. The CDR3 has 13 residues. The CDR3 DNA reads TGTGCCAGCAGCTTAGATGGCCTCGGGGAGCTGTTTTTT. Translation: CASSLDGLGELFF.

The CDR3 is CASSTGQGETDTQYF. Written as DNA, the CDR3 is TGTGCCAGCAGCACGGGACAGGGTGAGACAGATACGCAGTATTTT. This chain links TRBV9 with TRBJ2-3, with 9 positions matching TRBD1. Germline CDR1 SGDLS, CDR2 YYNGEE. V lost 4 bases to trimming and J lost 3 bases; unmatched junction nucleotides: 6. This CDR3 region has 15 residues.

The chain has TRBV3-1 (or the pseudogene TRBV3-2) and TRBJ2-6; TRBD2 agrees at 9 bases. The CDR3 loop spans 18 amino acids. With 3 bases clipped from V and 0 bases from J, the junction kept 6 bases outside the gene matches. The germline V gene encodes CDR1 LGHDT and CDR2 YNNKEL (reference sequence). The CDR3, as DNA: TGTGCCAGCAGCCACGAAGCGGGGGGTTACTCTGGGGCCAACGTCCTGACTTTC. Translating gives CASSHEAGGYSGANVLTF.

The chain has TRBV10-3 and TRBJ1-4; D is unresolved. Germline V gives CDR1 ENHRY, CDR2 SYGVKD. This CDR3 has 12 amino acids. V was trimmed by 6 bases and J by 5 bases, leaving 7 bases between them. The CDR3 here is CAIRTENEKLFF. In DNA form, the CDR3 reads TGTGCCATCAGAACGGAGAATGAAAAACTGTTTTTT.

As regards this clone: Distinct nucleotide sequences in the sample also encode this CDR3. This rearrangement joins TRBV6-5 to TRBJ2-7; 8 bases fit TRBD1. Germline V gene sequence: CDR1 MNHEY, CDR2 SVGAGI. The V and J ends lost 0 bases and 2 bases, in that order; junction bases with no gene match: 6. CDR3 length equals 16 residues. The CDR3 DNA sequence: TGTGCCAGCAGTTACTCGTCGGGACAGGTGACCTACGAGCAGTACTTC. It translates to CASSYSSGQVTYEQYF.

The V call is TRBV5-1, the J call TRBJ1-1; D is unresolved. Trimming shortened V by 2 bases and J by 0 bases, and 5 bases separated the two germline ends. Germline CDR1 reads SGHRS; CDR2 reads YFSETQ. The CDR3 is made up of 13 amino acids. In DNA form, the CDR3 reads TGCGCCAGCAGCTTCTCCCTGAACACTGAAGCTTTCTTT. Amino acid sequence: CASSFSLNTEAFF.

The rearrangement uses TRBV11-2 and TRBJ2-4, with a tentative D call TRBD1 (6 bases). The ends were cut back, 1 base at V and 5 bases at J, with 9 bases in the middle. This CDR3 contains 14 residues. CDR1 and CDR2 (germline): SGHAT, FQNNGV. The DNA of the CDR3 is TGTGCCAGCAGCTTAGCGTACAGGGAAAACATTCAGTACTTC. It yields the protein CASSLAYRENIQYF.

The chain recombines TRBV21-1 with TRBJ2-2; TRBD2 is the table's D call and was not checked against the DNA. TRBV21-1 is labeled a pseudogene. The CDR3 is 22 amino acids. CDR3 residues: CASRANGGRGLTLTENTGELFF. DNA for the CDR3: TGTGCCAGCAGAGCAAACGGGGGGAGGGGTCTCACCTTAACCGAAAACACCGGGGAGCTGTTTTTT.

This clone was detected only a few times. The chain recombines TRBV24-1 with TRBJ2-7, with D possibly being TRBD2 (6 bases). Trimming pared 12 bases from V and 4 bases from J, leaving 15 bases between. The germline CDR1 and CDR2 sequences are KGHDR and SFDVKD. CDR3 length equals 12 residues. The CDR3 nucleotides are TGTGCCGCGCTGGGGCGGGAATACGAGCAGTACTTC. Its protein is CAALGREYEQYF.

The chain links TRBV7-9 to TRBJ2-3; possibly TRBD1 for D (5 bases). The length of the CDR3 is 12 residues. The germline V gene has CDR1 SEHNR and CDR2 FQNEAQ (reference sequence). The V gene lost 7 bases and the J gene lost 4 bases, with 9 bases spanning the gap. CDR3 region: CASTSRADTQYF. The DNA of the CDR3 is TGTGCCAGCACTTCCAGGGCAGATACGCAGTATTTT.